The 7 T cell receptor beta chains given below trace back to one sample, sequenced in a study of shared T cell receptors in the human thymus (dated by TCRdb to 2020 to 2023). Libraries were built with the immunoSEQ multiplex PCR assay. TCRdb carries this immuneACCESS record with in-frame sequences only. Its versions omit some clonotypes, under half of them owing to an unresolved V gene in the studies checked, with the rest unexplained. This sample holds just under 550,000 clones; around 78% were observed only once. Around 0.012% of the sample is in the top ten clones. This sample also belongs to another study, concerning human thymus T cells.

The sequenced sample was thymocytes. The receptors here all came from a boy younger than two with a congenital heart defect. Donor details come from another sample of the same person, matched by shared clones.

V and J are TRBV7-4 and TRBJ2-5; the match to TRBD2 covers 16 bases. From germline, CDR1 is SGHVT and CDR2 SQSDAQ. Trimming took 5 bases from V and 4 from J; bases not matched to a gene: 4. The CDR3 consists of 16 residues. The CDR3 sequence is CASSLGTSGGGETQYF. The CDR3 coding sequence is TGTGCCAGCAGCCTCGGGACTAGCGGGGGGGGAGAGACCCAGTACTTC.

The gene calls are TRBV27 and TRBJ2-7; a weak D match, TRBD2 (6 bases). The CDR3 runs 17 residues. Trimming took off 2 bases at V and 0 bases at J, with 17 bases between the two ends. The germline CDR1 and CDR2 sequences are MNHEY and SMNVEV (reference sequence). The CDR3 DNA reads as TGTGCCAGCAGTTTAGAGCCTCCGGGGGTAAGCTCCTACGAGCAGTACTTC. It specifies CASSLEPPGVSSYEQYF.

A remark on this clone: Other DNA sequences in the sample encode the same CDR3. This sequence joins TRBV15 and TRBJ2-7; no firm D call. CDR1 and CDR2 from the germline V gene are LNHNV and YYDKDF (reference sequence). CDR3 size: 13 residues. V shed 0 bases and J shed 4 bases, with 7 bases lying between them. The CDR3 is CATSRDPRYEQYF. DNA of the CDR3: TGTGCCACCAGCAGAGATCCCCGGTACGAGCAGTACTTC. The whole variable domain, remainder taken from reference TRBV15 and TRBJ2-7, is DAMVIQNPRYQVTQFGKPVTLSCSQTLNHNVMYWYQQKSSQAPKLLFHYYDKDFNNEADTPDNFQSRRPNTSFCFLDIRSPGLGDTAMYLCATSRDPRYEQYFGPGTRLTVT.

The CDR3 here is CATRDFLSYEQYF. The CDR3 nucleotides read TGTGCCACCCGGGACTTCTTATCCTACGAGCAGTACTTC. This chain connects TRBV19 to TRBJ2-7, with a weak D call TRBD2 (6 bases). This CDR3 has 13 amino acids. Per germline, CDR1 LNHDA and CDR2 SQIVND (reference sequence). With 10 bases removed from V and 1 base from J, the gap between germline ends came to 14 bases.

The count of this clone is one. This chain links TRBV14 with TRBJ1-2; D gene ambiguous. Germline CDR1 and CDR2: SGHDN and FVKESK. Trimming stripped 1 base from V and 4 bases from J, with 16 bases between. The CDR3 has 16 residues. The CDR3 reads CASSQGAREVSYGYTF. CDR3 nucleotide sequence: TGTGCCAGCAGCCAAGGGGCACGGGAAGTAAGCTATGGCTACACCTTC.

The J gene is TRBJ1-2, the V gene TRBV6-1; D call uncertain. Trimming cost V 2 bases and J 6 bases, with 13 bases left between them. The CDR3 length is 14 residues. Germline V gene lookup returns CDR1 MNHNS and CDR2 SASEGT. CDR3 nucleotides: TGTGCCAGCAGTGAACCGGGGAGGAAGGATGGCTACACCTTC. This translates into CASSEPGRKDGYTF.

CDR3 nucleotides: TGTGCCAGCAGGAACAGGGGCCTCAATCAGCCCCAGCATTTT. Encoded protein: CASRNRGLNQPQHF. This chain connects TRBV16 to TRBJ1-5; 7 bases are a match to TRBD1. Germline CDR1 reads KGHSY; CDR2 reads FQNENV. Trimming at V came to 6 bases and at J to 3 bases, leaving 5 bases not matched to a gene. This CDR3 is built from 14 residues.